This TCR beta chain was recovered during a study of T cells after yellow fever vaccination. Study information: Those fractions that held only low numbers of cells were prepared using the SMART-Seq v4 Ultra Low Input RNA kit. Study results and caveats: Only a small proportion of the clonotypes turned up in both the CD4 and the CD8 compartments, likely arising from convergent recombination.

The V segment lost 0 bases and the J segment 7 bases; nucleotides outside the gene matches: 12. CDR3 size: 16 residues. The germline V gene has CDR1 DFQATT and CDR2 SNEGSKA (reference sequence). TCRdb redid the calling of the 5' RACE reads with MiXCR, one entry per CDR3 protein. The sample has some 320,000 distinct CDR3 sequences; 4.1% are singletons. The table lists this clonotype with many counts. The target antigen is unknown. This sample comprised PBMCs, obtained 5 days after the yellow fever booster vaccination. The sequence derives from a man aged 18 to 29 who received the YFV17D yellow fever vaccine. The chain couples TRBV20-1 to TRBJ2-1, with 7 bases matching TRBD2. CDR3 region: CSARDPIGGVVNEQFF. In nucleotides, the CDR3 is TGCAGTGCTAGAGACCCAATTGGGGGGGTGGTAAATGAGCAGTTCTTC.